The clone carrying this T cell receptor beta chain was counted a few times. These data belong to a study of blood T cell repertoires in COVID-19. Study-level information: In each case, the material was cDNA or gDNA derived from T cells, B-cell-depleted T cells, or PBMCs.

CDR1 and CDR2 (germline): SNHLY, FYNNEI. The CDR3 sequence is 14 residues long. The V and J ends lost 6 bases and 2 bases respectively, with 14 bases between them. Authors' data handling: Nucleated cell number was recorded as an estimate derived from reference gene primer amplification. TCRdb's copy holds only in-frame clones and misses some; the assay was immunoSEQ multiplex PCR. That table furnishes V, J and clone size, whereas the DNA furnished D and trimming. The data contain roughly 150,000 clones, more than 65% of them singletons. The material sequenced was peripheral blood. The clonotype was recovered from a woman in her fifties or sixties with COVID-19, enrolled during active disease. V and J are TRBV2 and TRBJ2-7; no firm D call. The CDR3 is CASRKGGNTYEQYF. The CDR3 DNA reads TGTGCCAGCAGAAAAGGCGGCAACACCTACGAGCAGTACTTC.